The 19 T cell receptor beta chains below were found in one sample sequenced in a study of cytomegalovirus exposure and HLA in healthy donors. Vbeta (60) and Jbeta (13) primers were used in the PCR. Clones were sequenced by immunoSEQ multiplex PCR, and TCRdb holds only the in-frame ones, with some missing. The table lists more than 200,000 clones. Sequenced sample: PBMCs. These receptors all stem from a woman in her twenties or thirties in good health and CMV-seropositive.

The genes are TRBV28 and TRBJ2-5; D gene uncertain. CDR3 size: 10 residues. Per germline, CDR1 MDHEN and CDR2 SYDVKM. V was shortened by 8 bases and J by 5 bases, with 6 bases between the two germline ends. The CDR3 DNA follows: TGTGCCAGCTCCCAGGAGACCCAGTACTTC. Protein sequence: CASSQETQYF.

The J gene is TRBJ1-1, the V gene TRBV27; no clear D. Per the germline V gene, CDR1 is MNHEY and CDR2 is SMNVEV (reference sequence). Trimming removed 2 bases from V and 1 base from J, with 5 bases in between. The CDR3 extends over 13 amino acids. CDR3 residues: CASSLKANTEAFF. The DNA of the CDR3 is TGTGCCAGCAGTTTAAAAGCGAACACTGAAGCTTTCTTT.

CDR3 in DNA: TGTGCCAGCAGTGACACTCGGACAGGTAATTCACCCCTCCACTTT. Its translation: CASSDTRTGNSPLHF. The genes are TRBV6-4 and TRBJ1-6, with 7 bases identical to TRBD1. The length of the CDR3 is 15 residues. CDR1 MRHNA and CDR2 SNTAGT come from the germline V gene. The ends lost 2 bases at V and 6 bases at J; junction bases unmatched: 4.

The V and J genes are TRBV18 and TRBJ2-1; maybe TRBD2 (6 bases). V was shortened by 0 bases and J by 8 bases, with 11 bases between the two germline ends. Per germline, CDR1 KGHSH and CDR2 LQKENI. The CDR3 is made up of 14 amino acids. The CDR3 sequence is CASSPPSGFYEQFF. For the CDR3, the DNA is TGTGCCAGCTCACCACCGAGCGGGTTCTATGAGCAGTTCTTC.

The chain's CDR3 is CASSQVVGGMYNEQFF. CDR3 DNA: TGCGCCAGCAGCCAAGTTGTAGGGGGAATGTACAATGAGCAGTTCTTC. The V and J genes are TRBV4-3 and TRBJ2-1; maybe TRBD1 (6 bases). The CDR3 spans 16 residues. Germline CDR1 is LGHNA and CDR2 is YSLEER. V was trimmed by 1 base and J by 4 bases, leaving 14 bases between them.

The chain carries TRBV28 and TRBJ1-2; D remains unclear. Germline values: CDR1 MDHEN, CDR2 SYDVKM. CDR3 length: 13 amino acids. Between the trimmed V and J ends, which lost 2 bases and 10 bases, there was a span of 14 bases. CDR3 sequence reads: CASSLQASGYYTF. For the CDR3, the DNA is TGTGCCAGCAGTTTACAGGCCTCGGGATACTACACCTTC.

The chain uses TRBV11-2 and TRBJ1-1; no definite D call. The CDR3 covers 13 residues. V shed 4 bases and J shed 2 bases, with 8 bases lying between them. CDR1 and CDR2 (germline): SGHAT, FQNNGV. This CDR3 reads CASSSGDNTEAFF. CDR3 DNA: TGTGCCAGCAGCTCCGGAGATAACACTGAAGCTTTCTTT.

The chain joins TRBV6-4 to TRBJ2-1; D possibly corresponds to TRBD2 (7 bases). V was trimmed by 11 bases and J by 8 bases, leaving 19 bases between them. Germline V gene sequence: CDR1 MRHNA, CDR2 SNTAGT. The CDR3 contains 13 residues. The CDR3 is CALRRGGQDEQFF. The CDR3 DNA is TGTGCCCTTCGAAGGGGGGGCCAGGATGAGCAGTTCTTC.

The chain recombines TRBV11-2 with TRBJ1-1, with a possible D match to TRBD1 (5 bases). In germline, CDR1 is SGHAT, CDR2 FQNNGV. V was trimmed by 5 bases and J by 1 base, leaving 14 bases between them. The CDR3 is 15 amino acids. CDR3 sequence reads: CASSPPQGGNTEAFF. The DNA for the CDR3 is TGTGCCAGCAGCCCCCCCCAGGGCGGGAACACTGAAGCTTTCTTT.

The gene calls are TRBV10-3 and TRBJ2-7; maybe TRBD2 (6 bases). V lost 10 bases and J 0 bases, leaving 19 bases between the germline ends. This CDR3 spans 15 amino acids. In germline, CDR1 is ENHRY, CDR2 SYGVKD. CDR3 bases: TGTGCCACTGGTTCGGAGATGGGGGGCTCCTACGAGCAGTACTTC. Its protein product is CATGSEMGGSYEQYF.

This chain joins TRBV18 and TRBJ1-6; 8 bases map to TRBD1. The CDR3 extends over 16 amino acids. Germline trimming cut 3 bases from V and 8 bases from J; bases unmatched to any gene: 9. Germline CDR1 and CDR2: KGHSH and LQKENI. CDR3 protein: CASSPTAGTGDSPLHF. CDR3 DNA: TGTGCCAGCTCACCTACCGCCGGGACAGGAGATTCACCCCTCCACTTT.

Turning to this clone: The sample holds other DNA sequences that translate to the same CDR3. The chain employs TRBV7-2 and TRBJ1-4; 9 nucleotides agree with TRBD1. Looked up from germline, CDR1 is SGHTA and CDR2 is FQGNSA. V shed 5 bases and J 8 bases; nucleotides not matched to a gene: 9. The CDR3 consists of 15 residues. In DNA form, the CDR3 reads TGTGCCAGCAGCCCGACAGGGGGAGGAAGAGAAAAACTGTTTTTT. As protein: CASSPTGGGREKLFF. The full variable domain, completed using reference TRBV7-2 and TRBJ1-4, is GAGVSQSPSNKVTEKGKDVELRCDPISGHTALYWYRQSLGQGLEFLIYFQGNSAPDKSGLPSDRFSAERTGGSVSTLTIQRTQQEDSAVYLCASSPTGGGREKLFFGSGTQLSVL.

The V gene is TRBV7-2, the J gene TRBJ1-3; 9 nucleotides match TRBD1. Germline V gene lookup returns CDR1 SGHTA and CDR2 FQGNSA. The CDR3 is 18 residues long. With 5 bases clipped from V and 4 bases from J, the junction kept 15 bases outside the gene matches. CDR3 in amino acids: CASSPYPGQGTGGNTIYF. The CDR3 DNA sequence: TGTGCCAGCAGCCCATATCCCGGACAGGGGACGGGGGGAAACACCATATATTTT.

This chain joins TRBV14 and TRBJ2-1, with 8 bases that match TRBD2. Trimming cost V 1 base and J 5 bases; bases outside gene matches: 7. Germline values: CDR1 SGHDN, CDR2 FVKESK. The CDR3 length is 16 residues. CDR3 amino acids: CASSQARLAFHNEQFF. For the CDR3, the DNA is TGTGCCAGCAGCCAAGCCAGACTAGCGTTCCACAATGAGCAGTTCTTC.

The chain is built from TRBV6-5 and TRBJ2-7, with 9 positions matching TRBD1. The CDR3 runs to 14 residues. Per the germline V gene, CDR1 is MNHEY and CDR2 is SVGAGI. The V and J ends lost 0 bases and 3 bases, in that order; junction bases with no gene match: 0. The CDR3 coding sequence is TGTGCCAGCAGTTACTCGACAGGGGGCTACGAGCAGTACTTC. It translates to CASSYSTGGYEQYF.

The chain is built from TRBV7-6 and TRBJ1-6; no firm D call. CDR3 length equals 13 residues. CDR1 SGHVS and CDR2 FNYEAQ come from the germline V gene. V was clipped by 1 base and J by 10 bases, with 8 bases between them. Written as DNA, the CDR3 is TGTGCCAGCAGCTTAGATCCTAGATCACCCCTCCACTTT. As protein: CASSLDPRSPLHF.

The CDR3 DNA follows: TGCAGCGTTGCGGGTGGGAGCACAGATACGCAGTATTTT. Its protein product is CSVAGGSTDTQYF. The gene calls are TRBV29-1 and TRBJ2-3, with no clear D. The CDR3 has 13 amino acids. Germline CDR1 and CDR2: SQVTM and ANQGSEA. V lost 4 bases to trimming and J lost 0 bases, with 8 bases between them.

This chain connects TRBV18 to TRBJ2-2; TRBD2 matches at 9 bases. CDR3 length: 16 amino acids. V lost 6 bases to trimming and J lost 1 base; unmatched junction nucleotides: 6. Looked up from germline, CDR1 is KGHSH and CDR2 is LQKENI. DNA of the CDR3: TGTGCCAGCTCTCCCCTACTAGCGGGGAACACCGGGGAGCTGTTTTTT. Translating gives CASSPLLAGNTGELFF.

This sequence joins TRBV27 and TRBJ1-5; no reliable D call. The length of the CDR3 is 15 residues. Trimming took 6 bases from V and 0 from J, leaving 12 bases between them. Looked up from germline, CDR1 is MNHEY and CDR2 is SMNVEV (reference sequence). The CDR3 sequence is CASSSRGISNQPQHF. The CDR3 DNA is TGTGCCAGCAGCTCCCGGGGAATTAGCAATCAGCCCCAGCATTTT.